What follows are 29 T cell receptor beta chains derived from one specimen sequenced in a study of OX40 agonist ivuxolimab in advanced cancers. Data came from immunoSEQ multiplex PCR; TCRdb stores just in-frame clones and leaves some out. The table has more than 65,000 clones, over 65% seen once. This material consisted of CD4+ or CD8+ T cells sorted from blood, taken in a trial of the OX40 agonist ivuxolimab. These receptors all stem from an adult with an advanced solid tumor such as melanoma, head and neck, liver or kidney cancer.

The chain combines TRBV7-9 with TRBJ1-2, with D possibly being TRBD1 (6 bases). Between the trimmed V and J ends, which lost 3 bases and 4 bases, there was a span of 15 bases. This CDR3 has 15 residues. Looked up from germline, CDR1 is SEHNR and CDR2 is FQNEAQ (reference sequence). The CDR3 region has the DNA TGTGCCAGCAGCTTCGAGGGGGGGCGTCGCTATGGCTACACCTTC. Protein sequence: CASSFEGGRRYGYTF.

This chain links TRBV5-1 with TRBJ2-7, with D perhaps TRBD1 (5 bases). The CDR3 is 14 residues long. With 4 bases removed from V and 5 bases from J, the gap between germline ends came to 16 bases. CDR1 is SGHRS, CDR2 YFSETQ, per germline. The CDR3 bases are TGCGCCAGCAGCCAAGGGGTAACGCGGAACGAGCAGTACTTC. Translation: CASSQGVTRNEQYF.

The V and J genes are TRBV28 and TRBJ2-7; 8 bases agree with TRBD2. Germline loops: CDR1 MDHEN, CDR2 SYDVKM. Germline trimming cut 5 bases from V and 2 bases from J; bases unmatched to any gene: 5. The CDR3 is made up of 14 amino acids. In nucleotides, the CDR3 is TGTGCCAGCAGTAAAAGCGGGGGAACCTACGAGCAGTACTTC. Translation gives CASSKSGGTYEQYF.

The J gene is TRBJ2-2, the V gene TRBV7-3; either TRBD1 or TRBD2 may supply D (5 bases each). The V gene's germline CDR1 is SGHTA and CDR2 FQGTGA. The CDR3 runs 16 residues. V lost 2 bases, J lost 1 base, and 11 bases lay in between. The DNA for the CDR3 is TGTGCCAGCAGCTTAGGCCCGGGGCAGAACACCGGGGAGCTGTTTTTT. Translating it yields CASSLGPGQNTGELFF.

The V and J genes are TRBV29-1 and TRBJ2-7; TRBD1 matches 7 bases. The CDR3 sequence is 13 residues long. CDR1 and CDR2 (germline): SQVTM, ANQGSEA. Trimming cost V 3 bases and J 5 bases; bases outside gene matches: 7. CDR3: CSVELGGFDEQYF. As DNA, the CDR3 is TGCAGCGTTGAGCTAGGGGGCTTCGACGAGCAGTACTTC.

V and J are TRBV4-1 and TRBJ1-2, with D possibly being TRBD1 (6 bases). The CDR3 consists of 13 residues. CDR1 is MGHRA, CDR2 YSYEKL, per germline. V lost 0 bases and J lost 14, with 16 bases in between. The CDR3 DNA follows: TGCGCCAGCAGCCAAGAACCGACAGGCCCCATTACCTTC. Residues: CASSQEPTGPITF.

The chain carries TRBV11-2 and TRBJ1-4; tentative D call: TRBD1 (6 bases). The germline V gene encodes CDR1 SGHAT and CDR2 FQNNGV. The CDR3 has 16 residues. Trimming removed 3 bases from V and 1 base from J, with 12 bases in between. The CDR3 DNA reads TGTGCCAGCAGCTTCGGGGGGGCCGGAACTAATGAAAAACTGTTTTTT. Translation: CASSFGGAGTNEKLFF.

The V and J genes are TRBV7-5 and TRBJ2-2; TRBD1, the D gene given by the table, was not confirmed from the DNA. TRBV7-5 is a listed pseudogene. This CDR3 contains 18 residues. The CDR3 nucleotides are TGTGCCAGAAGCTCGTCGCGTCAGGGGGCTTTGGACACCGGGGAGCTGTTTTTT. Protein product: CARSSSRQGALDTGELFF.

The chain employs TRBV5-6 and TRBJ2-7; D may match TRBD1 or TRBD2 (5 bases each). Germline V gene lookup returns CDR1 SGHDT and CDR2 YYEEEE. CDR3 length: 15 amino acids. The V end lost 3 bases, the J end lost 2 bases, and 15 bases lay between the germline ends. The DNA for the CDR3 is TGTGCCAGCAGCTACCGTGGGACCGGGACCTACGAGCAGTACTTC. As protein: CASSYRGTGTYEQYF.

This chain uses TRBV9 with TRBJ1-1; D perhaps matches TRBD1 (5 bases). V gave up 4 bases and J gave up 6 bases, with 19 bases separating them. This CDR3 region has 15 residues. Germline values: CDR1 SGDLS, CDR2 YYNGEE. CDR3 DNA: TGTGCCAGCAGCCTACCCCCGGGGGAAGGAGCTGAAGCTTTCTTT. The encoded protein is CASSLPPGEGAEAFF.

In its sample, this clone is medium-sized. The chain has TRBV5-8 and TRBJ2-4; D is undetermined. Trimming stripped 0 bases from V and 1 base from J, with 5 bases between. Germline-derived CDR1 and CDR2 are SGHTS and YDEGEE. CDR3 length: 14 amino acids. The CDR3 nucleotides are TGTGCCAGCAGCTTGGTGGTTGCCAAAAACATTCAGTACTTC. It yields the protein CASSLVVAKNIQYF.

This chain uses TRBV5-8 with TRBJ2-3, with 9 bases that match TRBD1. Losses at the gene ends were 4 bases for V and 3 bases for J; bases not matched to a gene: 6. Germline CDR1 and CDR2: SGHTS and YDEGEE. The CDR3 consists of 15 residues. Written as DNA, the CDR3 is TGTGCCAGCAGCCGCGGGACAGGGAGAACAGATACGCAGTATTTT. Residues: CASSRGTGRTDTQYF.

This sequence joins TRBV7-2 and TRBJ2-5, with D tentatively TRBD1 or TRBD2 (5 bases each). The DNA matches TRBJ2-7 better at its end, which makes the J call doubtful. Germline CDR1 SGHTA, CDR2 FQGNSA. The length of the CDR3 is 14 residues. DNA of the CDR3: TGTGCCAGCAGCCGCCAAGGGGAGTCCTACGAGCAGTACTTC. Translation: CASSRQGESYEQYF.

This chain connects TRBV21-1 to TRBJ1-2; the table's D call of TRBD1 was not tested on the DNA. TRBV21-1 is reported as a pseudogene. CDR3 length: 15 residues. The CDR3 nucleotides read TGTGCCAGCAGCCTCAGGGGGCGTCGACTCTATGGCTACACCTTC. It is translated as CASSLRGRRLYGYTF.

The chain links TRBV9 to TRBJ2-1; D is perhaps TRBD2 (5 bases). V was clipped by 3 bases and J by 0 bases, with 13 bases between them. Germline V gene sequence: CDR1 SGDLS, CDR2 YYNGEE. This CDR3 contains 16 residues. The CDR3 loop reads CASSAQAASSYNEQFF. Here the CDR3 DNA reads TGTGCCAGCAGCGCCCAAGCGGCGAGCTCCTACAATGAGCAGTTCTTC.

V is TRBV5-1 and J is TRBJ2-7; TRBD1 matches at 9 bases. After removal of 4 bases from V and 5 bases from J, the junction contained 10 bases not matched to a gene. Germline V gene sequence: CDR1 SGHRS, CDR2 YFSETQ. The length of the CDR3 is 15 residues. The CDR3 reads CASSAMGQGFDEQYF. The CDR3 bases are TGCGCCAGCAGCGCCATGGGACAGGGTTTCGACGAGCAGTACTTC. Supplemented by reference TRBV5-1 and TRBJ2-7, the full variable domain reads KAGVTQTPRYLIKTRGQQVTLSCSPISGHRSVSWYQQTPGQGLQFLFEYFSETQRNKGNFPGRFSGRQFSNSRSEMNVSTLELGDSALYLCASSAMGQGFDEQYFGPGTRLTVT.

This CDR3 reads CASSLHGTGDPEAFF. In DNA form, the CDR3 reads TGTGCCAGCAGTTTACACGGGACAGGGGATCCTGAAGCTTTCTTT. The V gene is TRBV28, the J gene TRBJ1-1; 10 bases map to TRBD1. Looked up from germline, CDR1 is MDHEN and CDR2 is SYDVKM. V was clipped by 2 bases and J by 6 bases; unmatched bases: 6. This CDR3 has 15 amino acids.

J is TRBJ1-1 and V is TRBV6-5, with D possibly being TRBD1 (6 bases). The CDR3 contains 13 residues. The germline V gene has CDR1 MNHEY and CDR2 SVGAGI. Trimming took 4 bases from V and 3 from J, leaving 9 bases between them. DNA of the CDR3: TGTGCCAGCAGTTCAGGGGAATACACTGAAGCTTTCTTT. This codes for CASSSGEYTEAFF.

V gene TRBV5-4 combines with J gene TRBJ2-3; the match to TRBD2 covers 12 bases. Germline-derived CDR1 and CDR2 are SGHNT and YYREEE (reference sequence). V shed 3 bases, J shed 3 bases, and the junction held 5 bases outside the gene matches. This CDR3 contains 16 residues. The CDR3 region has the DNA TGTGCCAGCAGCTATCCGGGACTAGCGGGTACAGATACGCAGTATTTT. It yields the protein CASSYPGLAGTDTQYF.

The chain is built from TRBV5-1 and TRBJ2-7, with 8 bases identical to TRBD2. The length of the CDR3 is 15 residues. Germline V gene data show CDR1 as SGHRS and CDR2 as YFSETQ. V dropped 2 bases and J dropped 3; count of bases not matched to a gene: 7. The DNA for the CDR3 is TGCGCCAGCAGCTTACTGACGAGCGGGGGCTACGAGCAGTACTTC. This sequence encodes CASSLLTSGGYEQYF.

The table lists this clone with a few counts. J is TRBJ2-7 and V is TRBV7-2, with 8 bases matching TRBD1. The CDR3 is 15 amino acids. The V and J ends lost 5 bases and 2 bases, in that order; junction bases with no gene match: 8. The germline V gene has CDR1 SGHTA and CDR2 FQGNSA. CDR3 in amino acids: CASSPSGGSAYEQYF. CDR3 DNA: TGTGCCAGCAGCCCTTCAGGGGGCTCAGCCTACGAGCAGTACTTC.

The chain is built from TRBV7-8 and TRBJ2-1; D ambiguous. The germline V gene has CDR1 SGHVS and CDR2 FQNEAQ. The CDR3 is 10 amino acids. V lost 1 base, J lost 9 bases, and 1 base lay in between. DNA of the CDR3: TGTGCCAGCAGCTTAGTTGAGCAGTTCTTC. The encoded protein is CASSLVEQFF.

The chain couples TRBV5-1 to TRBJ1-1; D gene unclear. The CDR3 covers 14 residues. The ends were cut back, 1 base at V and 1 base at J, with 8 bases in the middle. In germline, CDR1 is SGHRS, CDR2 YFSETQ. For the CDR3, the DNA is TGCGCCAGCAGCTTGAATTCCGGGAACACTGAAGCTTTCTTT. It codes for CASSLNSGNTEAFF.

The rearrangement links TRBV6-6 to TRBJ2-1; maybe TRBD2 (6 bases). The germline CDR1 and CDR2 sequences are MNHNY and SVGAGI (reference sequence). This CDR3 comprises 14 residues. CDR3 nucleotide sequence: TGTGCAGTCGGGGAACGGGGGTTGCACAATGAGCAGTTCTTC. The encoded protein is CAVGERGLHNEQFF.

This clone was seen a few times. V gene TRBV2 combines with J gene TRBJ1-1; D not certain. The CDR3 covers 14 residues. V lost 3 bases and J lost 4, with 12 bases in between. Germline V lookup: CDR1 SNHLY, CDR2 FYNNEI. CDR3: CASSEEEGVTEAFF. Here the CDR3 DNA reads TGTGCCAGCAGTGAGGAAGAAGGTGTCACTGAAGCTTTCTTT.

This clone occurred once. The chain is built from TRBV25-1 and TRBJ2-3, with 8 bases matching TRBD1. The germline gives CDR1 MGHDK, CDR2 SYGVNS. This CDR3 spans 15 amino acids. V was pared by 2 bases and J by 3 bases, with 4 bases of the junction left unmatched. CDR3 nucleotide sequence: TGTGCCAGCAGTGAAGCGAGGACAGGGACAGATACGCAGTATTTT. It yields the protein CASSEARTGTDTQYF.

This sequence joins TRBV9 and TRBJ1-2, with 7 bases lining up with TRBD1. V dropped 0 bases and J dropped 2; count of bases not matched to a gene: 16. Per germline, CDR1 SGDLS and CDR2 YYNGEE. The CDR3 is 19 amino acids. CDR3 DNA sequence: TGTGCCAGCAGCGTAGCCGGGGGGACAGCCTCGCCTCAGAACTATGGCTACACCTTC. This translates into CASSVAGGTASPQNYGYTF. The full variable domain, its missing parts supplied by reference TRBV9 and TRBJ1-2, is DSGVTQTPKHLITATGQRVTLRCSPRSGDLSVYWYQQSLDQGLQFLIQYYNGEERAKGNILERFSAQQFPDLHSELNLSSLELGDSALYFCASSVAGGTASPQNYGYTFGSGTRLTVV.

The chain couples TRBV29-1 to TRBJ1-2, with D tentatively TRBD1 (6 bases). V lost 2 bases to trimming and J lost 0 bases, with 10 bases between them. Germline CDR1 reads SQVTM; CDR2 reads ANQGSEA. This CDR3 is built from 14 residues. The CDR3 sequence is CSVERTVTNYGYTF. CDR3 DNA sequence: TGCAGCGTTGAAAGGACAGTAACTAACTATGGCTACACCTTC.

V gene TRBV5-1 combines with J gene TRBJ2-7; 10 nucleotides match TRBD1. Unmatched junction bases numbered 5, after V lost 4 bases and J lost 1 base. The length of the CDR3 is 15 residues. Per the germline V gene, CDR1 is SGHRS and CDR2 is YFSETQ. The CDR3 DNA reads as TGCGCCAGCAGCCTTAGGACAGGGGGATCCTACGAGCAGTACTTC. It codes for CASSLRTGGSYEQYF.